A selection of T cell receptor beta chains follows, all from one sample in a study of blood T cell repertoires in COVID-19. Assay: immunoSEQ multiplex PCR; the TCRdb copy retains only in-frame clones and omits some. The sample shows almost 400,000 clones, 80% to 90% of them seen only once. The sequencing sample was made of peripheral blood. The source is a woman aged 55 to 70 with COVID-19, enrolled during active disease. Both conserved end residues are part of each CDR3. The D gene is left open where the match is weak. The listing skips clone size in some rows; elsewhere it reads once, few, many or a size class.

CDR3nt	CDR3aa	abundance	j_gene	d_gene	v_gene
TGTGCCAGCAGCACCCGGGGGAACACTGAAGCTTTCTTT	CASSTRGNTEAFF	-	TRBJ1-1	-	TRBV7-9
TGTGCCAGCATCGGCGGGGGCTCCAAAGAGACCCAGTACTTC	CASIGGGSKETQYF	-	TRBJ2-5	-	TRBV28
TGTGCCAGCAGCTTGTATACTAGTTTCGACACTGAAGCTTTCTTT	CASSLYTSFDTEAFF	-	TRBJ1-1	-	TRBV5-4
TGTGCCAGTAGTAGCCAAGGGACAGGGAAGGGATACGAGCAGTACTTC	CASSSQGTGKGYEQYF	-	TRBJ2-7	TRBD1	TRBV19
TGCGCCAGCAGCTTGGCGGGACAGACGAACACTGAAGCTTTCTTT	CASSLAGQTNTEAFF	-	TRBJ1-1	TRBD1	TRBV5-1
TGTGCCATCAGAGGGGGGGGGAACACCGGGGAGCTGTTTTTT	CAIRGGGNTGELFF	once	TRBJ2-2	-	TRBV10-3
TGTGCCAGCAGGGGATTTCAGGGTGCCTATAATTCACCCCTCCACTTT	CASRGFQGAYNSPLHF	-	TRBJ1-6	-	TRBV2
TGCGCCAGCAACCAGGGGAGCACAGATACGCAGTATTTT	CASNQGSTDTQYF	-	TRBJ2-3	-	TRBV5-1
TGTGCCAGCAGCTTGGGAGATAATGAAAAACTGTTTTTT	CASSLGDNEKLFF	-	TRBJ1-4	-	TRBV7-3
TGCGCCAGCAGCCAAGATCGCCGGCTAGCGTCTCCCTCCTACGAGCAGTACTTC	CASSQDRRLASPSYEQYF	-	TRBJ2-7	-	TRBV4-1
TGTGCCAGCAGTGAACCCCTTCGGGGGATGAACACTGAAGCTTTCTTT	CASSEPLRGMNTEAFF	-	TRBJ1-1	-	TRBV6-1
TGTGCCAGCACCGGGGGGGGACAGGGTCCTGAAGCTTTCTTT	CASTGGGQGPEAFF	-	TRBJ1-1	TRBD1	TRBV6-5
TGTGCCAGCAGCTTAGCCCCGGCAACGGACTCGGGGACCCAGTACTTC	CASSLAPATDSGTQYF	-	TRBJ2-5	-	TRBV7-2
TGTGCCAGCGGAGGGGCGGAGAATCAGCCCCAGCATTTT	CASGGAENQPQHF	few	TRBJ1-5	-	TRBV9
TGTGCCAGCACTGTAAGAGGGGACATCTTCCACGAGCAGTACTTC	CASTVRGDIFHEQYF	once	TRBJ2-7	-	TRBV2
TGTGCCAGCAGCTTAGCCGGGGCGGAGGGGGCGAATCAGCCCCAGCATTTT	CASSLAGAEGANQPQHF	-	TRBJ1-5	TRBD1	TRBV7-2
TGTGCCAGCAGTTCCGACCCGGGACACGGGAACACTGAAGCTTTCTTT	CASSSDPGHGNTEAFF	-	TRBJ1-1	-	TRBV28
TGTGCCAGCAGCGCTGGACAGAGTTCACCCCTCCACTTT	CASSAGQSSPLHF	few	TRBJ1-6	-	TRBV5-4
TGTGCCACCGGACTTCGGGAAAAACTGTTTTTT	CATGLREKLFF	-	TRBJ1-4	-	TRBV28
TGTGCCAGCAGCTCGGACAGGCTGGTCAGGCCCCAGTACTTC	CASSSDRLVRPQYF	-	TRBJ2-5	TRBD1	TRBV5-6
TGCGCCAGCAGTGAGTGGACAGGGTCAGAGACCCAGTACTTC	CASSEWTGSETQYF	-	TRBJ2-5	TRBD1	TRBV10-2
TGTGCCTGGAGTGTACGAGACAGCCGCTACACCTTC	CAWSVRDSRYTF	-	TRBJ1-2	-	TRBV30
TGTGCCAGCAGCCAAGGACAGGGTGGTTCACCCCTCCACTTT	CASSQGQGGSPLHF	-	TRBJ1-6	TRBD1	TRBV3-1/TRBV3-2
TGCAGCGTTTCGACAGCTAACTATGGCTACACCTTC	CSVSTANYGYTF	-	TRBJ1-2	-	TRBV29-1